Listed here are 18 T cell receptor beta chains from one sample, sequenced in a study of CD4+ T cells in melanoma. Measured with immunoSEQ multiplex PCR; TCRdb has only the in-frame clones, and not every one. The repertoire consists of fewer than 20,000 clones, with roughly 85% occurring once and the leading ten covering around 5.1%. Sequencing was done on a sample of cells from a culture (not recorded whether cultured in vitro). The origin of the receptors is a human donor with melanoma.

The chain employs TRBV14 and TRBJ2-5; unclear D gene. The CDR3 length is 13 residues. The V and J ends lost 1 base and 1 base respectively, with 4 bases between them. CDR1 is SGHDN and CDR2 is FVKESK in the germline V gene. CDR3 residues: CASSQVLQETQYF. The CDR3 DNA sequence: TGTGCCAGCAGCCAAGTCCTCCAAGAGACCCAGTACTTC.

This sequence joins TRBV6-5 and TRBJ1-2; 9 nucleotides line up with TRBD1. V was clipped by 6 bases and J by 7 bases; unmatched bases: 9. Germline CDR1 reads MNHEY; CDR2 reads SVGAGI. CDR3 length: 14 amino acids. CDR3 protein: CASRTGGARSGYTF. The CDR3 DNA sequence: TGTGCCAGCAGAACAGGGGGCGCAAGGTCTGGCTACACCTTC.

V gene TRBV9 combines with J gene TRBJ2-7; possibly TRBD1 for D (6 bases). Germline CDR1 SGDLS, CDR2 YYNGEE. Deletions cut 3 bases from V and 3 bases from J, with 10 bases between. The CDR3 covers 13 residues. The CDR3 loop reads CASSGPDSYEQYF. As DNA, the CDR3 is TGTGCCAGCAGCGGGCCGGACAGCTACGAGCAGTACTTC.

J is TRBJ2-7 and V is TRBV11-2, with 7 bases aligning to TRBD2. Germline-derived CDR1 and CDR2 are SGHAT and FQNNGV. V was pared by 3 bases and J by 5 bases, with 10 bases of the junction left unmatched. The CDR3 sequence is 15 residues long. The CDR3: CASSLGHGRGDEQYF. The CDR3 nucleotides read TGTGCCAGCAGCTTGGGCCACGGACGGGGGGACGAGCAGTACTTC. Complete variable domain (other parts from reference TRBV11-2 and TRBJ2-7): EAGVAQSPRYKIIEKRQSVAFWCNPISGHATLYWYQQILGQGPKLLIQFQNNGVVDDSQLPKDRFSAERLKGVDSTLKIQPAKLEDSAVYLCASSLGHGRGDEQYFGPGTRLTVT.

This chain uses TRBV18 with TRBJ1-1; no clear D. The CDR3 totals 14 residues. Trimming took 1 base from V and 3 from J, leaving 9 bases between them. CDR1 and CDR2 (germline): KGHSH, LQKENI. This CDR3 reads CASSPQGQHTEAFF. The CDR3 coding sequence is TGTGCCAGCTCACCACAGGGTCAGCACACTGAAGCTTTCTTT. Drawing the rest from reference TRBV18 and TRBJ1-1, the complete variable domain is NAGVMQNPRHLVRRRGQEARLRCSPMKGHSHVYWYRQLPEEGLKFMVYLQKENIIDESGMPKERFSAEFPKEGPSILRIQQVVRGDSAAYFCASSPQGQHTEAFFGQGTRLTVV.

The J gene is TRBJ2-1, the V gene TRBV27; TRBD2 matches at 8 bases. This CDR3 region has 14 residues. Germline V gene sequence: CDR1 MNHEY, CDR2 SMNVEV (reference sequence). V dropped 3 bases and J dropped 2; count of bases not matched to a gene: 0. The chain's CDR3 is CASSLRGAYNEQFF. DNA for the CDR3: TGTGCCAGCAGTTTGCGGGGGGCCTACAATGAGCAGTTCTTC.

About this clone itself: The junction departs from the called germline gene at one end, perhaps through a read error. V usage is TRBV19 and J usage is TRBJ1-3; TRBD1 agrees at 9 bases. The CDR3 sequence is 17 residues long. CDR1 and CDR2 (germline): LNHDA, SQIVND (reference sequence). The CDR3 nucleotides are TGTGCCAGTAGTATAGCCCGATACAGGGGGCGTGGAGACACCATATATTTT. Its protein product is CASSIARYRGRGDTIYF.

The chain is built from TRBV6-1 and TRBJ1-5, with 9 bases lining up with TRBD1. This CDR3 has 15 amino acids. Trimming took 7 bases from V and 4 from J; bases not matched to a gene: 8. The germline V gene has CDR1 MNHNS and CDR2 SASEGT. The CDR3 coding sequence is TGTGCCAGCAATCCTAGACAGGGGGGAAATCAGCCCCAGCATTTT. Its translation is CASNPRQGGNQPQHF.

The V gene is TRBV11-3, the J gene TRBJ2-1, with 9 positions matching TRBD1. This CDR3 comprises 17 residues. Trimming cost V 5 bases and J 6 bases; bases outside gene matches: 14. Germline CDR1 and CDR2: SGHNT and YENEEA. This chain's CDR3 is CASSPTRGTGLGNEQFF. The DNA of the CDR3 is TGTGCCAGCAGCCCGACAAGGGGGACAGGGCTTGGCAATGAGCAGTTCTTC.

The gene calls are TRBV7-2 and TRBJ1-4; 8 positions agree with TRBD1. This CDR3 has 15 amino acids. J gave up 3 bases and V 6 bases, and 6 bases lay outside the gene matches. Germline loops: CDR1 SGHTA, CDR2 FQGNSA. The CDR3 region has the DNA TGTGCCAGCAGTTGGACAGGGTCGGCTAATGAAAAACTGTTTTTT. Amino acid sequence: CASSWTGSANEKLFF.

The rearrangement links TRBV6-6 to TRBJ2-2; D gene unclear. From germline, CDR1 is MNHNY and CDR2 SVGAGI (reference sequence). Trimming took 0 bases from V and 8 from J, leaving 10 bases between them. CDR3 length equals 14 residues. The CDR3 DNA sequence: TGTGCCAGCAGTTACTCGCCACTCCGAGGGGAGCTGTTTTTT. Its translation: CASSYSPLRGELFF.

V gene TRBV7-3 combines with J gene TRBJ2-3; D ambiguous. The germline V gene has CDR1 SGHTA and CDR2 FQGTGA. The CDR3 has 13 residues. V was cut by 4 bases and J by 4 bases, with 9 bases left in between. The CDR3 nucleotides read TGTGCCAGCAGCTCCATCCCCGCAGATACGCAGTATTTT. It specifies CASSSIPADTQYF.

The chain is built from TRBV11-2 and TRBJ2-1; TRBD2 aligns across 7 bases. The J segment lost 0 bases and the V segment lost 5 bases, leaving 7 bases of the junction unmatched. Germline values: CDR1 SGHAT, CDR2 FQNNGV. The CDR3 totals 16 residues. The CDR3 here is CASSGRAGSSYNEQFF. In nucleotides, the CDR3 is TGTGCCAGCAGCGGAAGAGCGGGGAGCTCCTACAATGAGCAGTTCTTC.

The V call is TRBV7-2, the J call TRBJ1-2; D unclear. CDR1 and CDR2 from the germline V gene are SGHTA and FQGNSA. This CDR3 comprises 13 residues. The V gene lost 5 bases and the J gene lost 5 bases, with 12 bases spanning the gap. This chain's CDR3 is CASSPNPGYGYTF. CDR3 DNA sequence: TGTGCCAGCAGCCCAAACCCGGGATATGGCTACACCTTC.

The table lists this clone with a few counts. The rearrangement joins TRBV29-1 to TRBJ2-1; D perhaps matches TRBD1 (6 bases). Germline CDR1 SQVTM, CDR2 ANQGSEA. Trimming removed 7 bases at V and 2 bases at J, with 15 bases between. This CDR3 has 14 residues. The CDR3 DNA reads as TGCAGCGCCGAAACAGGGATTACCTACAATGAGCAGTTCTTC. This translates into CSAETGITYNEQFF.

The rearrangement uses TRBV7-8 and TRBJ2-7, with 10 bases lining up with TRBD1. This CDR3 is built from 16 residues. With V trimmed by 5 bases and J by 3 bases, 10 bases remained unmatched. Germline CDR1 SGHVS, CDR2 FQNEAQ. CDR3 sequence reads: CASSPRPDRGIYEQYF. The CDR3 DNA is TGTGCCAGCAGCCCCCGGCCGGACAGGGGGATCTACGAGCAGTACTTC.

The CDR3 bases are TGTGCCAGCAGCCAAACCGGGACAGGGTTCGGGGAGCAGTACTTC. Its protein is CASSQTGTGFGEQYF. This rearrangement joins TRBV28 to TRBJ2-7, with 9 bases that match TRBD1. The CDR3 runs 15 residues. Germline values: CDR1 MDHEN, CDR2 SYDVKM. J lost 7 bases, V lost 6 bases, and 13 bases had no gene match.

The chain links TRBV7-8 to TRBJ1-2; 7 bases are a match to TRBD1. Germline V gene sequence: CDR1 SGHVS, CDR2 FQNEAQ. V shed 1 base, J shed 7 bases, and the junction held 3 bases outside the gene matches. The CDR3 consists of 13 residues. The CDR3 here is CASSLGGQLGYTF. CDR3 coding DNA: TGTGCCAGCAGCTTAGGGGGACAGCTTGGCTACACCTTC.